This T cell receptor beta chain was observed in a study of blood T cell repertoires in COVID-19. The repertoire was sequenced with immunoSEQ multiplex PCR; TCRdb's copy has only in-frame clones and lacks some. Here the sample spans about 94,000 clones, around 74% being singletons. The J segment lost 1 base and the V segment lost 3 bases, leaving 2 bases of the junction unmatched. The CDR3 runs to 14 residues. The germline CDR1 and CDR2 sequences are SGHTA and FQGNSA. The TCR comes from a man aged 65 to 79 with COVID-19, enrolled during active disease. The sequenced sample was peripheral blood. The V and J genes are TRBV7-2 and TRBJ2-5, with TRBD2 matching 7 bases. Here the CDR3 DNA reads TGTGCCAGCAGCTTGAGCGGGACCCAAGAGACCCAGTACTTC. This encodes CASSLSGTQETQYF.